The 24 T cell receptor beta chains reported below all come from one sample, sequenced in a study of vaccination and CD4 T cells after COVID-19. CD4+ T cells that had been cultured provided DNA sequenced with the Oncomine TCR Beta short-read assay. One entry per CDR3 protein, called by TCRdb with MiXCR from the PCR reads. The sample has approximately 11,000 distinct CDR3 sequences; under 50% are singletons. Specified treatment: roughly 11-day PBMC culture with coronavirus spike peptide pools or control peptides (ViraFEST assay). For these receptors, no antigen is known. Source material: CD4+ T cells from blood, cultured in vitro. The receptors were gathered from a human donor who had recovered from COVID-19.

This chain links TRBV7-9 with TRBJ1-1, with D possibly matching TRBD1 (5 bases). The CDR3 is 14 residues long. The V gene's germline CDR1 is SEHNR and CDR2 FQNEAQ (reference sequence). V was pared by 5 bases and J by 4 bases, with 14 bases between. The CDR3 sequence is CASSAQDWGTEAFF. CDR3 nucleotides: TGTGCCAGCAGCGCACAGGACTGGGGCACTGAAGCTTTCTTT.

V is TRBV12-3 or TRBV12-4 and J is TRBJ1-5, with no clear D. There are 16 residues in the CDR3. Trimming took off 8 bases at V and 0 bases at J, with 17 bases between the two ends. The CDR3 sequence is CASSFGLEYSNQPQHF. The CDR3 DNA follows: TGTGCCAGCTCCTTCGGTCTCGAGTATAGCAATCAGCCCCAGCATTTT.

A few counts support this clonotype. The chain carries TRBV19 and TRBJ1-5; D not resolved. The V end was cut by 11 bases, the J end by 6 bases, with 17 bases between. Germline values: CDR1 LNHDA, CDR2 SQIVND (reference sequence). The CDR3 extends over 13 amino acids. In DNA, the CDR3 is TGTGCCGCTCAAACGGCAGCCAGTCAGCCCCAGCATTTT. Its translation: CAAQTAASQPQHF.

The chain combines TRBV7-7 with TRBJ2-1, with 13 bases that match TRBD2. The length of the CDR3 is 15 residues. The V gene's germline CDR1 is SSHAT and CDR2 FNYEAQ (reference sequence). The ends lost 3 bases at V and 7 bases at J; junction bases unmatched: 3. CDR3 residues: CASSLGLAGWNEQFF. The CDR3 region has the DNA TGTGCCAGCAGCTTGGGACTAGCGGGGTGGAATGAGCAGTTCTTC.

The chain recombines TRBV20-1 with TRBJ1-1; no reliable D call. Deletions cut 4 bases from V and 0 bases from J, with 6 bases between. Germline CDR1 is DFQATT and CDR2 is SNEGSKA (reference sequence). This CDR3 contains 12 residues. The CDR3 DNA reads TGCAGTGCTAAAACTGTGAACACTGAAGCTTTCTTT. It specifies CSAKTVNTEAFF.

The rearrangement uses TRBV6-2 or TRBV6-3 and TRBJ2-7, with 7 positions matching TRBD1. Germline V gene sequence: CDR1 MNHEY, CDR2 SVGEGT. This CDR3 comprises 13 residues. J gave up 4 bases and V 8 bases, and 8 bases lay outside the gene matches. CDR3 bases: TGTGCCAGCCGGGACAGTGGGATTTACGAGCAGTACTTC. Its protein is CASRDSGIYEQYF.

This clonotype was seen a handful of times. The rearrangement uses TRBV5-4 and TRBJ2-2; a possible D gene is TRBD1 (5 bases). Germline loops: CDR1 SGHNT, CDR2 YYREEE (reference sequence). The V gene lost 0 bases and the J gene lost 4 bases, with 13 bases spanning the gap. This CDR3 is built from 16 residues. In DNA, the CDR3 is TGTGCCAGCAGCTTGGCCCCTAGGGGATCCACCGGGGAGCTGTTTTTT. Translated: CASSLAPRGSTGELFF.

Only a few counts were recorded for this clonotype. CDR3 residues: CASSSQGNTEAFF. CDR3 nucleotides: TGTGCCAGCAGCTCACAGGGGAACACTGAAGCTTTCTTT. V usage is TRBV7-9 and J usage is TRBJ1-1, with a tentative D call TRBD1 (6 bases). V gave up 4 bases and J gave up 1 base, with 7 bases separating them. Germline V lookup: CDR1 SEHNR, CDR2 FQNEAQ (reference sequence). This CDR3 has 13 amino acids.

J is TRBJ2-7 and V is TRBV20-1; 8 bases match TRBD1. The J segment lost 2 bases and the V segment lost 6 bases, leaving 12 bases of the junction unmatched. Looked up from germline, CDR1 is DFQATT and CDR2 is SNEGSKA (reference sequence). CDR3 length: 15 residues. CDR3 in amino acids: CSAGPGTGAAYEQYF. CDR3 DNA: TGCAGTGCCGGGCCTGGGACAGGTGCTGCCTACGAGCAGTACTTC.

The chain employs TRBV7-9 and TRBJ2-2; tentative D call: TRBD1 (7 bases). In germline, CDR1 is SEHNR, CDR2 FQNEAQ (reference sequence). The CDR3 is made up of 16 amino acids. Trimming cost V 0 bases and J 4 bases, with 12 bases left between them. The chain's CDR3 is CASSLAWQGGTGELFF. The CDR3 DNA reads TGTGCCAGCAGCTTAGCGTGGCAGGGGGGCACCGGGGAGCTGTTTTTT.

The rearrangement links TRBV7-8 to TRBJ1-5, with 9 bases that match TRBD1. CDR1 and CDR2 from the germline V gene are SGHVS and FQNEAQ. The CDR3 totals 15 residues. J gave up 4 bases and V 4 bases, and 5 bases lay outside the gene matches. The CDR3 bases are TGTGCCAGCAGCTCAACAGGGGGCTATAATCAGCCCCAGCATTTT. Amino acid sequence: CASSSTGGYNQPQHF.

V is TRBV2 and J is TRBJ1-3; D gene ambiguous. The CDR3 consists of 16 residues. Trimming took 6 bases from V and 2 from J, leaving 17 bases between them. The V gene's germline CDR1 is SNHLY and CDR2 FYNNEI. The CDR3 nucleotides read TGTGCCAGCAGCGCCGTATCGGGGAAAGCTGGAAACACCATATATTTT. Protein: CASSAVSGKAGNTIYF.

This chain joins TRBV20-1 and TRBJ1-5; D unclear. The CDR3 has 11 amino acids. Per the germline V gene, CDR1 is DFQATT and CDR2 is SNEGSKA (reference sequence). V gave up 3 bases and J gave up 6 bases, with 6 bases separating them. CDR3 residues: CSASPIQPQHF. The CDR3 DNA reads as TGCAGTGCTAGTCCCATTCAGCCCCAGCATTTT.

Concerning this clonotype: The junction differs from germline at one of its ends, possibly a read error. The chain couples TRBV20-1 to TRBJ2-7; 9 positions match TRBD1. CDR3 length: 14 residues. CDR1 is DFQATT, CDR2 SNEGSKA, per germline (reference sequence). The CDR3 DNA is TGCAGTGCTAGGTCCGGGACAGGGACCTACGAGCAGTACTTT. Protein sequence: CSARSGTGTYEQYF.

This clonotype was counted between two and nine times. J is TRBJ2-7 and V is TRBV20-1; 7 positions agree with TRBD2. V lost 3 bases, J lost 2 bases, and 7 bases stayed unmatched. Germline V CDR1 and CDR2: DFQATT, SNEGSKA (reference sequence). This CDR3 contains 14 residues. The CDR3 region is CSASRPSGPYEQYF. The DNA of the CDR3 is TGCAGTGCTAGTCGGCCTAGCGGACCCTACGAGCAGTACTTC.

This chain connects TRBV25-1 to TRBJ1-2; tentative D call: TRBD1 (6 bases). The CDR3 contains 14 residues. Trimming left V 8 bases short and J 1 base short, with 14 bases between. Germline V gene sequence: CDR1 MGHDK, CDR2 SYGVNS. CDR3 sequence: CASCPQGFNYGYTF. The CDR3 DNA sequence: TGTGCCAGCTGCCCACAGGGATTTAACTATGGCTACACCTTC.

This clonotype appeared a few times. This sequence joins TRBV6-5 and TRBJ2-3, with 7 bases fitting TRBD2. CDR1 and CDR2 (germline): MNHEY, SVGAGI. J gave up 0 bases and V 4 bases, and 10 bases lay outside the gene matches. The CDR3 runs to 17 residues. In nucleotides, the CDR3 is TGTGCCAGCAGTTCCGATCCCAGACTAGCCAGCACAGATACGCAGTATTTT. Encoded protein: CASSSDPRLASTDTQYF.

In its sample, this clonotype was seen a few times. The chain links TRBV5-1 to TRBJ2-7; 8 bases fit TRBD1. There are 15 residues in the CDR3. V shed 4 bases and J 1 base; nucleotides not matched to a gene: 7. CDR1 is SGHRS and CDR2 is YFSETQ in the germline V gene. CDR3 protein: CASSATGTGSYEQYF. The CDR3 nucleotides read TGCGCCAGCAGCGCAACCGGGACAGGATCCTACGAGCAGTACTTC.

The sample holds a few counts of this clonotype. The chain's CDR3 is CASSAPGPELFF. The CDR3 nucleotides are TGTGCCAGCTCGGCTCCTGGGCCTGAACTGTTTTTT. The chain links TRBV2 to TRBJ1-4; D uncertain. The CDR3 extends over 12 amino acids. V dropped 8 bases and J dropped 12 bases, with 16 bases sitting between them. CDR1 and CDR2 (germline): SNHLY, FYNNEI.

The chain employs TRBV19 and TRBJ2-1; D perhaps matches TRBD1 (5 bases). The V gene lost 8 bases and the J gene lost 7 bases, with 15 bases spanning the gap. Germline lookup yields CDR1 LNHDA and CDR2 SQIVND (reference sequence). This CDR3 spans 13 amino acids. The DNA of the CDR3 is TGTGCCAGTGGGGTAAGGGGTAGGAATGAGCAGTTCTTC. This translates into CASGVRGRNEQFF. Complete variable domain (other parts from reference TRBV19 and TRBJ2-1): DGGITQSPKYLFRKEGQNVTLSCEQNLNHDAMYWYRQDPGQGLRLIYYSQIVNDFQKGDIAEGYSVSREKKESFPLTVTSAQKNPTAFYLCASGVRGRNEQFFGPGTRLTVL.

This clonotype has just a few counts. This sequence joins TRBV20-1 and TRBJ2-3; D remains unclear. There are 11 residues in the CDR3. Germline assignment: CDR1 DFQATT and CDR2 SNEGSKA (reference sequence). Trimming took 6 bases from V and 9 from J, leaving 13 bases between them. Here the CDR3 reads CSALRAGTQYF. The CDR3 DNA reads TGCAGTGCCCTTAGGGCTGGGACGCAGTATTTT.

V and J are TRBV12-3 or TRBV12-4 and TRBJ2-2; the match to TRBD2 covers 14 bases. The CDR3 length is 16 residues. J was trimmed by 6 bases and V by 6 bases; bases with no gene match: 6. The CDR3 sequence is CASRPGLAGVPGELFF. CDR3 bases: TGTGCCAGCAGACCGGGACTAGCGGGAGTTCCCGGGGAGCTGTTTTTT.

This sequence joins TRBV7-8 and TRBJ2-5; D unresolved. CDR1 and CDR2 from the germline V gene are SGHVS and FQNEAQ. This CDR3 is 14 amino acids long. V gave up 7 bases and J gave up 4 bases, with 16 bases separating them. As DNA, the CDR3 is TGTGCCAGCACCCTGTCTGAGGTCGTAGAGACCCAGTACTTC. The encoded protein is CASTLSEVVETQYF.

The chain combines TRBV6-2 or TRBV6-3 with TRBJ2-5; D is possibly TRBD1 or TRBD2 (7 bases each). Between the trimmed V and J ends, which lost 7 bases and 6 bases, there was a span of 18 bases. The CDR3 consists of 14 residues. Looked up from germline, CDR1 is MNHEY and CDR2 is SVGEGT. The CDR3, as DNA: TGTGCCAGCAACTTAAACAGGGGAGGGAAGACCCAGTACTTC. Its protein is CASNLNRGGKTQYF.